This T cell receptor (beta chain) was recovered during a study of cytomegalovirus exposure and HLA in healthy donors. Study outcomes and limitations: Earlier results showed most TCR beta V segments being productive about 87% or about 30% of the time. Most TCRs appeared rarely, but some public TCRs recurred in many donors. Some segments of the V type, notably TRBV6-2 and TRBV6-3, were excluded as indistinguishable. The classifier, whose performance was assessed in both the original and validation cohorts, reportedly diagnosed cytomegalovirus status with high specificity and sensitivity.

The CDR3 is made up of 15 amino acids. CDR1 MNHEY and CDR2 SVGAGI come from the germline V gene. V gave up 0 bases and J gave up 2 bases, with 10 bases separating them. Comments on this clone: Its antigen is as yet unknown. Other DNA variants within this sample encode the same CDR3.

This PCR relied on a set of 60 Vbeta primers and 13 Jbeta primers. Measured with immunoSEQ multiplex PCR; TCRdb has only the in-frame clones, and not every one. Here the sample spans 150,000 to 200,000 clones, more than 65% being singletons. The sequence derives from a man younger than 35 in good health and CMV-seropositive. The chain carries TRBV6-5 and TRBJ1-2, with D perhaps TRBD1 (6 bases). Sample: PBMCs. The CDR3 is CASSYSYRANYGYTF. The CDR3 DNA follows: TGTGCCAGCAGTTACTCCTACAGGGCAAACTATGGCTACACCTTC.